The present entry profiles one TCR beta chain with its context. The antigen is undetermined. These data belong to a study of OX40 agonist ivuxolimab in advanced cancers. Whole-study context: The eligibility criteria allowed prior anti-PD-1, anti-PD-L1 or anti-CTLA-4 therapy, and roughly 39% had some. The study's findings and limits: Both blood CD4+ and CD8+ T cells showed clonal growth by week 6 at 0.1 to 3.0 mg/kg.

A history of autoimmune disease or systemic immunosuppression excluded patients. The method was immunoSEQ multiplex PCR; TCRdb's version includes in-frame clones alone and lacks a portion of them. This table has approximately 44,000 clones, 80% appearing once. The sequencing used CD4+ or CD8+ T cells sorted from blood, collected in a trial of the OX40 agonist ivuxolimab. This TCR came from an adult with an advanced solid tumor such as melanoma, head and neck, liver or kidney cancer.

The CDR3 DNA reads TGTGCCAGCAGCTCCCTTATTCCCGAATTCGACAGGAATGGCTACACCTTC. The encoded protein is CASSSLIPEFDRNGYTF. This chain joins TRBV11-2 and TRBJ1-2; maybe TRBD1 (6 bases). Germline CDR1 reads SGHAT; CDR2 reads FQNNGV. Trimming took off 4 bases at V and 6 bases at J, with 24 bases between the two ends. The CDR3 contains 17 residues.